What follows is one T cell receptor (beta chain) and its context. These data come from a study of T cell clusters in autoimmune cytopenias. The CDR3 runs 17 residues. CDR1 is LNHNV and CDR2 is YYDKDF in the germline V gene (reference sequence). TRB was amplified by touch-down multiplex PCR, primer pools A and B combined. TCRdb reprocessed the multiplex PCR reads and keeps a single row for each CDR3 protein, giving no DNA. This sample's clone table lists fewer than 15,000 distinct CDR3 sequences. TRB was amplified from around 250 ng of peripheral blood genomic DNA per sample. The sequenced material came from peripheral blood. V is TRBV15 and J is TRBJ1-1; the TCRdb D gene call, TRBD1, has no DNA to confirm it. This sequence originates from a human donor with an autoimmune cytopenia or autoimmune hepatitis (not recorded which). The CDR3 region is CATSRDRIGHGGTEAFF.